This T cell receptor beta chain was observed in a study of blood T cell repertoires in COVID-19. Study in general: Samples taken during acute and convalescent COVID-19 were collected in the United States, Italy and Spain.

This clone was seen a handful of times. Original data processing: Amplification of reference gene primers provided the estimated nucleated cell counts. Sequenced by immunoSEQ multiplex PCR; TCRdb stores in-frame clones only, minus some. V and J calls and clone size are copied from that table; D and trimming were computed from the DNA. The data hold some 300,000 clones, with 65% to 90% observed a single time. Enrolment of Seattle patients took place during active infection, and they were followed longitudinally. The specimen sequenced was peripheral blood. The receptor was isolated from a woman between 65 and 79 years old with COVID-19, enrolled during active disease.

CDR3 sequence reads: CASSQGQALQETQYF. The CDR3 bases are TGTGCCAGCAGCCAGGGACAGGCCCTACAAGAGACCCAGTACTTC. This chain connects TRBV14 to TRBJ2-5, with 8 bases aligning to TRBD1. V gave up 3 bases and J gave up 2 bases; unmatched junction bases: 5. Germline CDR1 is SGHDN and CDR2 is FVKESK. This CDR3 contains 15 residues.